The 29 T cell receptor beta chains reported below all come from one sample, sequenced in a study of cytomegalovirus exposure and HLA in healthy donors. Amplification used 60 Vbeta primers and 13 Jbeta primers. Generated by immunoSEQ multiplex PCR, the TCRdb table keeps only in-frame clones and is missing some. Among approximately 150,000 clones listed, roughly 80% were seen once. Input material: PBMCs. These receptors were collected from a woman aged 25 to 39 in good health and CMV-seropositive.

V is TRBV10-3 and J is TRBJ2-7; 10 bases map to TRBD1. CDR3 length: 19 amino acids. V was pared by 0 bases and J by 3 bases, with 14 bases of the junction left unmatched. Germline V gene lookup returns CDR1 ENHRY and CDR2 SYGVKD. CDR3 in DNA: TGTGCCATCAGTGAGTCGCTTTTTTTTTCCGGGACAGGGGACTACGAGCAGTACTTC. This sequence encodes CAISESLFFSGTGDYEQYF.

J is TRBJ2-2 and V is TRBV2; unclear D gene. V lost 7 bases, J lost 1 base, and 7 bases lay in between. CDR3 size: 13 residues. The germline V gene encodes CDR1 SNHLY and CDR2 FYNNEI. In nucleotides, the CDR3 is TGTGCCAGCATCAGACTGAACACCGGGGAGCTGTTTTTT. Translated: CASIRLNTGELFF. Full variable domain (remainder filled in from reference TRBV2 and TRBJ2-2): EPEVTQTPSHQVTQMGQEVILRCVPISNHLYFYWYRQILGQKVEFLVSFYNNEISEKSEIFDDQFSVERPDGSNFTLKIRSTKLEDSAMYFCASIRLNTGELFFGEGSRLTVL.

The CDR3 DNA reads as TGTGCCAGCAGTGACCCCGGACTAGTTGGAGAGACCCAGTACTTC. As protein: CASSDPGLVGETQYF. This chain links TRBV6-4 with TRBJ2-5, with 7 bases matching TRBD2. The CDR3 is made up of 15 amino acids. V shed 2 bases and J 4 bases; nucleotides not matched to a gene: 7. Germline-derived CDR1 and CDR2 are MRHNA and SNTAGT.

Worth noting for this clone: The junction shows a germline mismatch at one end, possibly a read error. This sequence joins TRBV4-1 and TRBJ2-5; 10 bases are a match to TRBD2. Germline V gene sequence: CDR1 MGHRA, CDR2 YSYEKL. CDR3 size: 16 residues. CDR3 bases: TGTGCCAGCAGCCAATTAAGCGGGGGGGCCACGGAGACCCAGTACTTC. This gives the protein CASSQLSGGATETQYF.

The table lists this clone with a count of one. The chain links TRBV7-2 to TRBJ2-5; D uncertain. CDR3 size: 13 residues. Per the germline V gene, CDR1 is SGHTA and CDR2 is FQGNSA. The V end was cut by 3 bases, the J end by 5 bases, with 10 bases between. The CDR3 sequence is CASSFSARETQYF. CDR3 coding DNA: TGTGCCAGCAGCTTCTCAGCGAGGGAGACCCAGTACTTC.

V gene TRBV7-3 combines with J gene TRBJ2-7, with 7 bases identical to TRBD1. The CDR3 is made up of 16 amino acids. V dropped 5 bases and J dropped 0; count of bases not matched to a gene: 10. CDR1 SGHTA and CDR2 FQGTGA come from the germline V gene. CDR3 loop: CASSNSRDSRSYEQYF. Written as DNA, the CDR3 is TGTGCCAGCAGCAATTCAAGGGACAGCCGCTCCTACGAGCAGTACTTC.

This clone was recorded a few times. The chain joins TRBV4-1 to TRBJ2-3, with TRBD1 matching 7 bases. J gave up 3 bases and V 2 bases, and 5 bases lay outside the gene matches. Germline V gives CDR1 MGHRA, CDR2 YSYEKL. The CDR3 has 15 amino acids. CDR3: CASSQRTGATDTQYF. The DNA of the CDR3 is TGCGCCAGCAGCCAACGAACAGGGGCGACAGATACGCAGTATTTT.

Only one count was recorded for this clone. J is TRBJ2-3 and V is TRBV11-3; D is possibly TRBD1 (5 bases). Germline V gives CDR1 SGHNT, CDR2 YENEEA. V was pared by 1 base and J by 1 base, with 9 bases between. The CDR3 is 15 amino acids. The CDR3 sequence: CASSLASGRTDTQYF. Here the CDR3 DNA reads TGTGCCAGCAGCTTAGCGTCAGGGCGCACAGATACGCAGTATTTT.

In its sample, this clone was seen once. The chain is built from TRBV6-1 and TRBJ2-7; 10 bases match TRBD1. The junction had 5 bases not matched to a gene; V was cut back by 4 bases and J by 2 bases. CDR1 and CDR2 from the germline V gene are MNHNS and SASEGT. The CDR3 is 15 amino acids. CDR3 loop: CASSGPGQGTYEQYF. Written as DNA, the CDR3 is TGTGCCAGCAGTGGTCCGGGACAGGGGACCTACGAGCAGTACTTC.

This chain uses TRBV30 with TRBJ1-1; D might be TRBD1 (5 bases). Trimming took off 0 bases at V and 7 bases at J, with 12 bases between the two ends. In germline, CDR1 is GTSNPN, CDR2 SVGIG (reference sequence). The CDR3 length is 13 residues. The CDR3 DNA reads TGTGCCTGGAGTGTACAAGGGGTTGGTGAAGCTTTCTTT. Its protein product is CAWSVQGVGEAFF.

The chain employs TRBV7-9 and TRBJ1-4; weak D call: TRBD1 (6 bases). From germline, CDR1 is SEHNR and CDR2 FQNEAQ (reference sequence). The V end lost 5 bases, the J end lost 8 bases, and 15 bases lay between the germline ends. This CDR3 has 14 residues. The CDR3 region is CASSPRGGEEKLFF. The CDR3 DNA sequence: TGTGCCAGCAGCCCCCGAGGGGGAGAGGAAAAACTGTTTTTT.

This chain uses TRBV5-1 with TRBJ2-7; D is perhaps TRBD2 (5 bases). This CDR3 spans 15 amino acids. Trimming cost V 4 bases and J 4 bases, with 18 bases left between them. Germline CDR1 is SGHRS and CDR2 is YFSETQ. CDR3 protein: CASSIGGLKLYEQYF. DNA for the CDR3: TGCGCCAGCAGCATAGGTGGACTCAAACTTTACGAGCAGTACTTC. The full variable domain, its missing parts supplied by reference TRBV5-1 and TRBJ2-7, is KAGVTQTPRYLIKTRGQQVTLSCSPISGHRSVSWYQQTPGQGLQFLFEYFSETQRNKGNFPGRFSGRQFSNSRSEMNVSTLELGDSALYLCASSIGGLKLYEQYFGPGTRLTVT.

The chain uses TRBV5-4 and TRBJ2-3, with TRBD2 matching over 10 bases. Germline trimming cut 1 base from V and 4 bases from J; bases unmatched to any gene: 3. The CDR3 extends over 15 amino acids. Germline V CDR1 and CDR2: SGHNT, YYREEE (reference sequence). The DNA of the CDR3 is TGTGCCAGCAGCTTGTTCCTAGCGGGGGCAGATACGCAGTATTTT. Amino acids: CASSLFLAGADTQYF.

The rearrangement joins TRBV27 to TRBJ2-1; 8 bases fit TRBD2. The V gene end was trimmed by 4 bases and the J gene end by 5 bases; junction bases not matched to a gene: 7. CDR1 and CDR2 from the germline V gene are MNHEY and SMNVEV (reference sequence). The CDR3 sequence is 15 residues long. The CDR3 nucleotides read TGTGCCAGCAGTTCTCTTATCGGGGGGGACAATGAGCAGTTCTTC. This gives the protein CASSSLIGGDNEQFF.

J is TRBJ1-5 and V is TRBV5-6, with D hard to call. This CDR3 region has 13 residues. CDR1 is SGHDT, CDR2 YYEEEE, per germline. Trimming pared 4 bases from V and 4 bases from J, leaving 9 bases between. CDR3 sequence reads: CASSERRNQPQHF. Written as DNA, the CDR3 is TGTGCCAGCAGCGAGAGGCGTAATCAGCCCCAGCATTTT.

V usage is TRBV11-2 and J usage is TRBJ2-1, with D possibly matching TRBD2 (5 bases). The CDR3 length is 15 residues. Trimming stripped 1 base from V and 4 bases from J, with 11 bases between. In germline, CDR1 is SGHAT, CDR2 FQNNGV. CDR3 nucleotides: TGTGCCAGCAGCTTAGCACTAGTCCCTTACAATGAGCAGTTCTTC. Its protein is CASSLALVPYNEQFF. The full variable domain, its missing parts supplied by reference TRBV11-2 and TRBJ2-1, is EAGVAQSPRYKIIEKRQSVAFWCNPISGHATLYWYQQILGQGPKLLIQFQNNGVVDDSQLPKDRFSAERLKGVDSTLKIQPAKLEDSAVYLCASSLALVPYNEQFFGPGTRLTVL.

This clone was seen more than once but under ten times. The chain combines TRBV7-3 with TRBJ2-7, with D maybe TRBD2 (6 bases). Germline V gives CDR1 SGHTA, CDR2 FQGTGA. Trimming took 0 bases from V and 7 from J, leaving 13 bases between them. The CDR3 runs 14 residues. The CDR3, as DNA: TGTGCCAGCAGCTTAACGTTAATCGGAGGGGAGCAGTACTTC. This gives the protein CASSLTLIGGEQYF.

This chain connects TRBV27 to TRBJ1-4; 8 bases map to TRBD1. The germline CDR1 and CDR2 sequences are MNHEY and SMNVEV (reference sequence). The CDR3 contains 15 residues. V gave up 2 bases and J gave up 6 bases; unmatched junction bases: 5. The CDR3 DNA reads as TGTGCCAGCAGTTTAGCGGGACAGGCGGATGAAAAACTGTTTTTT. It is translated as CASSLAGQADEKLFF.

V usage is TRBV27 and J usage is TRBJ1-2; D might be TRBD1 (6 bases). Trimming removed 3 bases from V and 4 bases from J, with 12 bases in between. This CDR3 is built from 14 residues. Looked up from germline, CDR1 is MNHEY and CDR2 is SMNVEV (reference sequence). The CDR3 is CASSLSTGIYGYTF. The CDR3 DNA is TGTGCCAGCAGTTTGAGTACAGGGATCTATGGCTACACCTTC.

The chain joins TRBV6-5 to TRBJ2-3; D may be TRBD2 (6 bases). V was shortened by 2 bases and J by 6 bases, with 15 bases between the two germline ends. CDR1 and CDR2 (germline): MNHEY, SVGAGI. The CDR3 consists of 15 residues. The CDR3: CASSYGGSGGDTQYF. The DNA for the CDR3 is TGTGCCAGCAGTTACGGCGGGTCTGGGGGGGATACGCAGTATTTT.

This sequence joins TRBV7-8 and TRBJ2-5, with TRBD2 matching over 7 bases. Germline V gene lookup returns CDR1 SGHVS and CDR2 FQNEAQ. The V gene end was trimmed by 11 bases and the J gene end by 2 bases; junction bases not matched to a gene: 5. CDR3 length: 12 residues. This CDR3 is CAGGGWQETQYF. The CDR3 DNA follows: TGTGCCGGGGGGGGTTGGCAAGAGACCCAGTACTTC.

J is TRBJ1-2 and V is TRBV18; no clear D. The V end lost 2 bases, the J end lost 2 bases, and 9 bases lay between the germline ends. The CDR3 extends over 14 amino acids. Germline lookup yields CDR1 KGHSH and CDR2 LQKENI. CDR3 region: CASSPNSVNYGYTF. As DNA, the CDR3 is TGTGCCAGCTCACCAAATTCTGTCAACTATGGCTACACCTTC.

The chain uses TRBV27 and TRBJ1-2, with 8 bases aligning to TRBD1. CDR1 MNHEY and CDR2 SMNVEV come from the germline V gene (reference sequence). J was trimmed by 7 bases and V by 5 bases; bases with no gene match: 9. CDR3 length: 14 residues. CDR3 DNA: TGTGCCAGCAGTCTCCGGACAGGGAGTGGTGGCTACACCTTC. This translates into CASSLRTGSGGYTF.

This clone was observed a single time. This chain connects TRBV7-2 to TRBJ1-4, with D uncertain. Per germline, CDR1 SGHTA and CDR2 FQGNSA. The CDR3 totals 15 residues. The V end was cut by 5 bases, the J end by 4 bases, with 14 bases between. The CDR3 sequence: CASSPAASLNEKLFF. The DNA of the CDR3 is TGTGCCAGCAGCCCCGCCGCGAGCCTTAATGAAAAACTGTTTTTT.

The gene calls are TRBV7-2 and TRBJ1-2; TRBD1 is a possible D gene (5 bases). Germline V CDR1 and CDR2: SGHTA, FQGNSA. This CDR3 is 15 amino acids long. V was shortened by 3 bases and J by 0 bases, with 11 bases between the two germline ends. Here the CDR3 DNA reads TGTGCCAGCAGCTTGGGGTCAGGGACTAACTATGGCTACACCTTC. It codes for CASSLGSGTNYGYTF.

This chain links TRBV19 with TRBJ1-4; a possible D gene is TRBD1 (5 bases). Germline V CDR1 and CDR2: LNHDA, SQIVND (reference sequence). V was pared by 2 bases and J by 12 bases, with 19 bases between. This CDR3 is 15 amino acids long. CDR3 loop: CASSIISGVFAELFF. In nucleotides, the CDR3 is TGTGCCAGTAGTATAATTTCGGGGGTCTTCGCGGAACTGTTTTTT.

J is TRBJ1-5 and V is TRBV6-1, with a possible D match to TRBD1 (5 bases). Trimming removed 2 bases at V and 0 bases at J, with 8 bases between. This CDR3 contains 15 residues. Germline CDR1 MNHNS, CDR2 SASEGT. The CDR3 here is CASSEWGFSNQPQHF. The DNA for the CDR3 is TGTGCCAGCAGTGAATGGGGCTTTAGCAATCAGCCCCAGCATTTT.

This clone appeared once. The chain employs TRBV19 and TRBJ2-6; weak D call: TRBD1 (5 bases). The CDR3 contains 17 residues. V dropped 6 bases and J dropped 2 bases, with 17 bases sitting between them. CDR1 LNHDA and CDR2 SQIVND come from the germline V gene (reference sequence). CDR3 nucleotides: TGTGCCAGTAGCCGCCCAGGGATTATGCCTGGGGCCAACGTCCTGACTTTC. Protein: CASSRPGIMPGANVLTF.

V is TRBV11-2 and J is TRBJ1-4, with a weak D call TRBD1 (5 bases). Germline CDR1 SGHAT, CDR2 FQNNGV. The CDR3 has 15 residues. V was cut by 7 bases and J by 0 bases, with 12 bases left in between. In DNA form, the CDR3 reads TGTGCCAGCAAATTGACAGTTGCAACTAATGAAAAACTGTTTTTT. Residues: CASKLTVATNEKLFF.